These 16 T cell receptor beta chains were all obtained from the same sample, sequenced in a study of regulatory T cells in long-lasting Graves disease. The time point: newly diagnosed GD, antithyroid drugs for less than 3 months. Generation of the TCR library employed RNA extracted from PBMCs. Building of the TCR beta libraries involved iRepertoire HTBI primers and Arm-PCR of CDR3 regions. MiXCR was run by TCRdb on the multiplex PCR reads, yielding one entry per CDR3 protein. The data show 350,000 to 400,000 distinct CDR3 sequences, 15% to 20% seen once. These data also featured in a second study, about T cells in Graves' hyperthyroidism and ophthalmopathy.

The sample here was peripheral blood mononuclear cells (PBMCs), taken at new diagnosis, from a patient treated with antithyroid drugs. The receptors originated from a woman aged 18-29 years with Graves disease.

This clonotype was counted a few times. This chain connects TRBV5-6 to TRBJ2-2; possibly TRBD1 or TRBD2 for D (5 bases each). Trimming stripped 4 bases from V and 2 bases from J, with 12 bases between. The CDR3 loop spans 15 amino acids. CDR1 and CDR2 (germline): SGHDT, YYEEEE. CDR3 sequence reads: CASSRGRINTGELFF. The CDR3 region has the DNA TGTGCCAGCAGCCGGGGACGTATCAACACCGGGGAGCTGTTTTTT. The whole variable domain, remainder taken from reference TRBV5-6 and TRBJ2-2, is DAGVTQSPTHLIKTRGQQVTLRCSPKSGHDTVSWYQQALGQGPQFIFQYYEEEERQRGNFPDRFSGHQFPNYSSELNVNALLLGDSALYLCASSRGRINTGELFFGEGSRLTVL.

This chain connects TRBV20-1 to TRBJ1-1; a weak D match, TRBD1 (5 bases). Per germline, CDR1 DFQATT and CDR2 SNEGSKA (reference sequence). V lost 2 bases, J lost 4 bases, and 20 bases lay in between. This CDR3 is 16 amino acids long. The CDR3 bases are TGCAGTGCTAGACCCCGGGGCGCAGGGAGGGTCACTGAAGCTTTCTTT. Amino acids: CSARPRGAGRVTEAFF.

The chain recombines TRBV6-2 or TRBV6-3 with TRBJ1-2, with TRBD1 matching 9 bases. This CDR3 has 13 amino acids. Germline CDR1 is MNHEY and CDR2 is SVGEGT. Germline trimming cut 8 bases from V and 9 bases from J; bases unmatched to any gene: 10. CDR3 in DNA: TGTGCCAGCTGCTCCGGGACAGGGATGAGCTACACCTTC. It yields the protein CASCSGTGMSYTF.

This clonotype appeared a few times. V gene TRBV4-1 combines with J gene TRBJ1-2; a possible D gene is TRBD1 (5 bases). The CDR3 has 14 residues. Germline CDR1 MGHRA, CDR2 YSYEKL. Trimming took 2 bases from V and 5 from J, leaving 12 bases between them. The CDR3 sequence: CASSQSSGTYGYTF. The CDR3 DNA is TGCGCCAGCAGCCAAAGTAGCGGGACGTATGGCTACACCTTC.

This chain links TRBV6-1 with TRBJ2-1; D possibly corresponds to TRBD1 (6 bases). V lost 1 base to trimming and J lost 8 bases, with 18 bases between them. CDR1 is MNHNS and CDR2 is SASEGT in the germline V gene. This CDR3 region has 16 residues. CDR3 nucleotide sequence: TGTGCCAGCAGTGAAGGGCTCGAGACAGGATGGGATGAGCAGTTCTTC. This translates into CASSEGLETGWDEQFF.

At least ten counts were recorded for this clonotype. This chain links TRBV3-1 with TRBJ2-5; perhaps TRBD2 as D (6 bases). CDR3 size: 16 residues. The germline V and J ends were trimmed by 0 bases and 4 bases, with 15 bases remaining between them. Germline-derived CDR1 and CDR2 are LGHDT and YNNKEL (reference sequence). The CDR3 is CASSQERAAGRETQYF. For the CDR3, the DNA is TGTGCCAGCAGCCAAGAGCGGGCGGCGGGGCGAGAGACCCAGTACTTC.

This clonotype has ten or more counts. This chain joins TRBV6-5 and TRBJ2-7; D is undetermined. The CDR3 totals 15 residues. Germline CDR1 and CDR2: MNHEY and SVGAGI. Deletions cut 0 bases from V and 2 bases from J, with 11 bases between. CDR3 in DNA: TGTGCCAGCAGTTACTCGGCCAGTTTCACCTACGAGCAGTACTTC. Its protein product is CASSYSASFTYEQYF.

The chain recombines TRBV14 with TRBJ2-1, with 11 nucleotides matching TRBD2. The CDR3 length is 17 residues. The V gene's germline CDR1 is SGHDN and CDR2 FVKESK. With V trimmed by 4 bases and J by 9 bases, 14 bases remained unmatched. The CDR3, as DNA: TGTGCCAGCAGCCCATCGACCGGGACTAGCGGTTTCCGTGAGCAGTTCTTC. It encodes CASSPSTGTSGFREQFF.

This clonotype was seen repeatedly, ten times or more. The chain's CDR3 is CSAMYGTGAYEQYF. The CDR3 bases are TGCAGTGCTATGTACGGGACAGGAGCCTACGAGCAGTACTTC. The chain is built from TRBV20-1 and TRBJ2-7, with 8 bases fitting TRBD1. V shed 4 bases, J shed 2 bases, and the junction held 7 bases outside the gene matches. The CDR3 has 14 residues. Germline V gene sequence: CDR1 DFQATT, CDR2 SNEGSKA (reference sequence).

This clonotype was seen a handful of times. V gene TRBV27 combines with J gene TRBJ2-7; 8 bases fit TRBD1. The CDR3 runs to 13 residues. Germline V gene lookup returns CDR1 MNHEY and CDR2 SMNVEV (reference sequence). The V gene end was trimmed by 8 bases and the J gene end by 4 bases; junction bases not matched to a gene: 7. The CDR3 sequence: CASAQGGPYEQYF. The CDR3 DNA follows: TGTGCCAGCGCACAGGGGGGACCTTACGAGCAGTACTTC.

This clonotype was counted many times. J is TRBJ2-7 and V is TRBV28; D uncertain. Trimming stripped 5 bases from V and 2 bases from J, with 13 bases between. Germline V CDR1 and CDR2: MDHEN, SYDVKM. The CDR3 consists of 14 residues. In DNA form, the CDR3 reads TGTGCCAGCAGTAATTTTCAGGCACCCTACGAGCAGTACTTC. It encodes CASSNFQAPYEQYF.

A few counts support this clonotype. The chain recombines TRBV14 with TRBJ2-3, with TRBD2 as a possible D gene (6 bases). The V end was cut by 1 base, the J end by 0 bases, with 11 bases between. CDR3 size: 16 residues. Per the germline V gene, CDR1 is SGHDN and CDR2 is FVKESK. The DNA for the CDR3 is TGTGCCAGCAGCCAAGTGGGGGGTTCTAGCACAGATACGCAGTATTTT. Translated, it gives CASSQVGGSSTDTQYF.

This clonotype turned up a few times. One base separates it from a far larger clone, so it is likely a read error. The chain combines TRBV28 with TRBJ2-5; TRBD2 agrees at 12 bases. Gene TRBJ2-1 matches the end of the DNA better, so the J call may be wrong. Per germline, CDR1 MDHEN and CDR2 SYDVKM. This CDR3 has 16 residues. The CDR3 sequence is CASSLLAGGPYNGQFF. CDR3 DNA sequence: TGTGCCAGCAGTTTACTAGCGGGAGGGCCTTACAATGGGCAGTTCTTC.

Ten or more counts support this clonotype. The chain joins TRBV20-1 to TRBJ2-1; tentatively, D is TRBD2 (6 bases). The V gene's germline CDR1 is DFQATT and CDR2 SNEGSKA (reference sequence). The CDR3 spans 12 residues. Trimming pared 8 bases from V and 1 base from J, leaving 9 bases between. CDR3 coding DNA: TGCAGTTGTCGGGAGTCCTACAATGAGCAGTTCTTC. It specifies CSCRESYNEQFF.

This clonotype has a count of ten or more. The chain combines TRBV3-1 with TRBJ2-2; D is unresolved. The length of the CDR3 is 15 residues. Germline-derived CDR1 and CDR2 are LGHDT and YNNKEL (reference sequence). The ends were cut back, 0 bases at V and 4 bases at J, with 9 bases in the middle. CDR3 sequence reads: CASSQDLRSTGELFF. CDR3 nucleotide sequence: TGTGCCAGCAGCCAAGATCTTCGGAGCACCGGGGAGCTGTTTTTT.

At least ten counts were recorded for this clonotype. The chain couples TRBV28 to TRBJ1-2, with TRBD1 matching over 8 bases. In germline, CDR1 is MDHEN, CDR2 SYDVKM. This CDR3 region has 12 residues. Trimming at V came to 6 bases and at J to 7 bases, leaving 4 bases not matched to a gene. The CDR3 loop reads CASRGQEGGYTF. CDR3 nucleotide sequence: TGTGCCAGCAGGGGACAGGAGGGTGGCTACACCTTC.